These 17 T cell receptor beta chains were sequenced from one sample in a study of T-cell reconstitution after alpha-beta-depleted transplantation in children. Preparation of the TCRbeta library involved a method that used unique molecular identifiers. TCRdb passed the PCR reads through MiXCR, listing each CDR3 protein once. The top ten hold approximately 39% of the sample, which has 450,000 to 700,000 distinct CDR3 sequences, approximately 30% seen once. Sequences were derived from PBMCs, sampled before TCRalphabeta/CD19-depleted stem cell transplant. All receptors derive from a boy under two years old with Wiskott-Aldrich syndrome, due to receive a stem cell transplant.

The V and J genes are TRBV11-1 and TRBJ2-4; 7 positions agree with TRBD2. Germline CDR1 SGHAT, CDR2 FQDESV (reference sequence). V shed 2 bases and J 3 bases; nucleotides not matched to a gene: 7. This CDR3 is built from 16 residues. The CDR3 DNA is TGTGCCAGCAGCTTACAGGCGGGAGCCCACAAAAACATTCAGTACTTC. Protein: CASSLQAGAHKNIQYF.

The V and J genes are TRBV6-8 and TRBJ2-7; D not resolved. The CDR3 covers 14 residues. V was trimmed by 2 bases and J by 0 bases, leaving 8 bases between them. Germline lookup yields CDR1 MNHGY and CDR2 SAAAGT. In nucleotides, the CDR3 is TGTGCCAGCAGTTACAAGGATCTCTCCTACGAGCAGTACTTC. This codes for CASSYKDLSYEQYF.

The J gene is TRBJ2-1, the V gene TRBV10-3; TRBD1 agrees at 10 bases. V lost 3 bases and J lost 2; bases outside the gene matches: 1. CDR3 length: 15 residues. Germline V gives CDR1 ENHRY, CDR2 SYGVKD. The CDR3 DNA reads as TGTGCCATCAGTGACGGACAGGGGGCCTACAATGAGCAGTTCTTC. As protein: CAISDGQGAYNEQFF.

The chain carries TRBV7-2 and TRBJ2-7, with D perhaps assigned TRBD1 or TRBD2 (6 bases each). Trimming pared 5 bases from V and 6 bases from J, leaving 11 bases between. The germline gives CDR1 SGHTA, CDR2 FQGNSA. This CDR3 has 12 residues. In DNA, the CDR3 is TGTGCCAGCAGCCGCAGGGGAGGCGAGCAGTACTTC. Translated, it gives CASSRRGGEQYF. The whole variable domain, remainder taken from reference TRBV7-2 and TRBJ2-7, is GAGVSQSPSNKVTEKGKDVELRCDPISGHTALYWYRQSLGQGLEFLIYFQGNSAPDKSGLPSDRFSAERTGGSVSTLTIQRTQQEDSAVYLCASSRRGGEQYFGPGTRLTVT.

Note on this clonotype: Relative to the germline gene, one junction end is altered; a read error may explain this. The chain joins TRBV6-1 to TRBJ1-1, with D perhaps matching TRBD1 (5 bases). The CDR3 spans 14 residues. CDR1 is MNHNS, CDR2 SASEGT, per germline. This chain's CDR3 is CASKKTVLNNEAFF. In DNA form, the CDR3 reads TGTGCCAGCAAGAAGACAGTTTTGAACAATGAAGCTTTCTTT.

This clonotype was observed a handful of times. The J gene is TRBJ2-3, the V gene TRBV29-1; D remains ambiguous. Germline CDR1 and CDR2: SQVTM and ANQGSEA. This CDR3 has 13 residues. V was clipped by 3 bases and J by 3 bases, with 10 bases between them. The CDR3 protein is CSVDEQSTDTQYF. CDR3 DNA: TGCAGCGTTGATGAGCAGAGTACAGATACGCAGTATTTT.

This chain links TRBV5-1 with TRBJ2-2; no clear D gene. Germline V gene lookup returns CDR1 SGHRS and CDR2 YFSETQ. V was clipped by 4 bases and J by 1 base, with 8 bases between them. The CDR3 length is 14 residues. Here the CDR3 reads CASSEEVNTGELFF. DNA of the CDR3: TGCGCCAGCAGCGAGGAAGTGAACACCGGGGAGCTGTTTTTT.

Only a few counts were recorded for this clonotype. The DNA for the CDR3 is TGTGCCAGCAGCAAACGGGACAGCACAGATACGCAGTATTTT. This translates into CASSKRDSTDTQYF. The chain has TRBV27 and TRBJ2-3; D possibly uses TRBD1 or TRBD2 (5 bases each). The V end lost 6 bases, the J end lost 0 bases, and 10 bases lay between the germline ends. The germline gives CDR1 MNHEY, CDR2 SMNVEV (reference sequence). This CDR3 has 14 residues.

This chain connects TRBV5-6 to TRBJ2-1; 7 bases are a match to TRBD2. Germline CDR1 reads SGHDT; CDR2 reads YYEEEE. Unmatched junction bases numbered 4, after V lost 0 bases and J lost 4 bases. This CDR3 is 15 amino acids long. The CDR3 nucleotides read TGTGCCAGCAGCTTGGTAGCGGGCCTATACAATGAGCAGTTCTTC. It is translated as CASSLVAGLYNEQFF. The full variable domain, in which reference TRBV5-6 and TRBJ2-1 provide the parts outside the CDR3, is DAGVTQSPTHLIKTRGQQVTLRCSPKSGHDTVSWYQQALGQGPQFIFQYYEEEERQRGNFPDRFSGHQFPNYSSELNVNALLLGDSALYLCASSLVAGLYNEQFFGPGTRLTVL.

The chain carries TRBV20-1 and TRBJ1-1, with D unclear. The CDR3 spans 11 residues. The V end was cut by 6 bases, the J end by 2 bases, with 7 bases between. Germline V lookup: CDR1 DFQATT, CDR2 SNEGSKA (reference sequence). The CDR3 DNA reads TGCAGTGCCTCGTCCAACACTGAAGCTTTCTTT. It encodes CSASSNTEAFF.

In this sample, this clonotype turned up a few times. The chain employs TRBV12-3 or TRBV12-4 and TRBJ1-6; no definite D call. The CDR3 totals 12 residues. V lost 3 bases and J lost 10, with 7 bases in between. CDR3 sequence: CASSFAESPLHF. CDR3 sequence (DNA): TGTGCCAGCAGTTTTGCCGAGTCACCCCTCCACTTT.

This clonotype was seen more than once but under ten times. The V and J genes are TRBV6-1 and TRBJ1-1; no clear D. The V end was cut by 5 bases, the J end by 0 bases, with 16 bases between. Germline values: CDR1 MNHNS, CDR2 SASEGT. This CDR3 has 16 residues. CDR3 in DNA: TGTGCCAGCAGTAGCTACCAACGGGGATTGAACACTGAAGCTTTCTTT. This translates into CASSSYQRGLNTEAFF.

This clonotype was observed a handful of times. This chain uses TRBV20-1 with TRBJ2-2; D could derive from TRBD1 or TRBD2 (5 bases each). V was cut by 3 bases and J by 3 bases, with 14 bases left in between. Germline CDR1 and CDR2: DFQATT and SNEGSKA (reference sequence). The CDR3 runs to 15 residues. CDR3 region: CSARGVDSYTGELFF. As DNA, the CDR3 is TGCAGTGCTAGGGGAGTTGACAGCTACACCGGGGAGCTGTTTTTT.

CDR3 loop: CASSFHNGQGDTEAFF. CDR3 in DNA: TGCGCCAGCAGCTTTCACAACGGACAGGGGGATACTGAAGCTTTCTTT. V and J are TRBV5-1 and TRBJ1-1, with 10 bases aligning to TRBD1. Germline lookup yields CDR1 SGHRS and CDR2 YFSETQ. The CDR3 length is 16 residues. V was clipped by 2 bases and J by 5 bases; unmatched bases: 9.

The V gene is TRBV5-1, the J gene TRBJ1-2; 7 nucleotides align to TRBD1. Losses at the gene ends were 4 bases for V and 0 bases for J; bases not matched to a gene: 12. Germline V gives CDR1 SGHRS, CDR2 YFSETQ. The length of the CDR3 is 17 residues. The CDR3 protein is CASSPWPGDRANYGYTF. CDR3 DNA sequence: TGCGCCAGCAGCCCCTGGCCGGGGGACAGAGCTAACTATGGCTACACCTTC.

The J gene is TRBJ2-5, the V gene TRBV6-1; 7 bases agree with TRBD1. The V gene's germline CDR1 is MNHNS and CDR2 SASEGT. Germline trimming cut 1 base from V and 4 bases from J; bases unmatched to any gene: 6. This CDR3 region has 15 residues. CDR3 in DNA: TGTGCCAGCAGTGAAGACAGGGGATGGACAGAGACCCAGTACTTC. Its protein is CASSEDRGWTETQYF.

The chain joins TRBV7-3 to TRBJ2-3; TRBD2 might be the D (6 bases). CDR3 length: 13 amino acids. CDR1 SGHTA and CDR2 FQGTGA come from the germline V gene. V shed 5 bases and J shed 3 bases, with 9 bases lying between them. The CDR3 coding sequence is TGTGCCAGCAGCCCCGCGGGGACAGATACGCAGTATTTT. This encodes CASSPAGTDTQYF. Based on the CDR3 plus reference TRBV7-3 and TRBJ2-3, the full variable domain is GAGVSQTPSNKVTEKGKYVELRCDPISGHTALYWYRQSLGQGPEFLIYFQGTGAADDSGLPNDRFFAVRPEGSVSTLKIQRTERGDSAVYLCASSPAGTDTQYFGPGTRLTVL.